The T cell receptor (beta chain) under discussion was sequenced for a study of blood T cell repertoires in COVID-19. Study-wide background: Sites across the United States, Italy and Spain contributed samples from acute and convalescent COVID-19. Nucleic acid was either cDNA or gDNA, and it came from T cells, B-cell-depleted T cells, or PBMCs.

How the authors handled the data: Reference gene primer amplification gave nucleated cell count estimates. Measured with immunoSEQ multiplex PCR; TCRdb has only the in-frame clones, and not every one. D and trimming were read from the DNA, whereas the V and J calls and clone size are those reported in that table. The sample consists of roughly 500,000 clones, approximately 88% of them appearing once. The CDR3 covers 13 residues. The germline V gene has CDR1 LNHDA and CDR2 SQIVND (reference sequence). Notes on this clone: Mismatch with germline at one junction end may stem from a read error.

Sequencing was done on a sample of PBMCs or T cells enriched from blood (not recorded which). This receptor was taken from a woman aged 40 to 50 who had recovered from COVID-19. The rearrangement uses TRBV19 and TRBJ1-1; weak D call: TRBD1 (5 bases). Here the CDR3 reads CASRIQGNTEAFF. CDR3 DNA sequence: TGTGCCAGTCGTATTCAGGGGAACACTGAAGCTTTCTTT.